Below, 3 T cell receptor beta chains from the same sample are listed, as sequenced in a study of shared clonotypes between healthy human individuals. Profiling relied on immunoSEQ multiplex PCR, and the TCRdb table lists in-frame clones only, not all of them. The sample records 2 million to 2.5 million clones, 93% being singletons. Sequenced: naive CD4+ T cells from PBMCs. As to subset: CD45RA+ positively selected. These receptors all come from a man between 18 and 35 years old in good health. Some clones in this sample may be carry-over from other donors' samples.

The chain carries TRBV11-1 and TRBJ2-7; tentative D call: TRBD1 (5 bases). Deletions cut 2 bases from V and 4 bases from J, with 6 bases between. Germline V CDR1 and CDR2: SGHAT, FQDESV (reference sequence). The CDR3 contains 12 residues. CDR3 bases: TGTGCCAGCAGCTTAAGGGGATACGAGCAGTACTTC. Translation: CASSLRGYEQYF. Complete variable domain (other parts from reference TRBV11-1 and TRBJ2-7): EAEVAQSPRYKITEKSQAVAFWCDPISGHATLYWYRQILGQGPELLVQFQDESVVDDSQLPKDRFSAERLKGVDSTLKIQPAELGDSAMYLCASSLRGYEQYFGPGTRLTVT.

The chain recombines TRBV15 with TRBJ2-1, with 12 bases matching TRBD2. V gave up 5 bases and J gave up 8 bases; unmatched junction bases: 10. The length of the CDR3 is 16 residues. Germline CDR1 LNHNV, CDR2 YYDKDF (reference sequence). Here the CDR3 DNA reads TGTGCCACCAGCGGGTGGACTAGCGGGATAAGCTATGAGCAGTTCTTC. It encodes CATSGWTSGISYEQFF.

CDR3 region: CASSLTRGSGYTF. The DNA of the CDR3 is TGTGCCAGCAGTTTAACCAGGGGCTCTGGCTACACCTTC. The chain combines TRBV27 with TRBJ1-2, with a weak D call TRBD1 (6 bases). Germline CDR1 MNHEY, CDR2 SMNVEV (reference sequence). The V end lost 2 bases, the J end lost 7 bases, and 11 bases lay between the germline ends. The length of the CDR3 is 13 residues.